This section outlines one T cell receptor beta chain sequence together with its context. This clonotype was seen only a few times. Which antigen it targets is not known. Base qualities are not at hand, and no much larger clone is one base apart. The data derive from a study of naive and memory T cell subsets (dated by TCRdb to 2015 to 2018). About the full investigation: Sorted naive and memory T cell subsets from peripheral blood were analyzed in the study using a UMI-based, open-source pipeline for TCR alpha and beta sequencing. IgG serology results and the functional CMV T cell responses were in complete agreement. RNA was DNase-treated and reverse transcribed with TCR constant-region primers, mostly using SuperScript III.

Here is what the overall study found, with its caveats: Gini index rose and Shannon and inverse Simpson diversity fell from naive through CM, EM and EMRA in both CD4 and CD8 cells. RNA-based TCR counts may be influenced by expression changes linked to T cell activation and differentiation. Naive repertoires, especially CD8, contained a few larger clonotypes, possibly memory cells re-expressing CD45RA. Following error correction, more than 95% of naive TCR sequences occurred only once, which made naive abundance distributions much steeper than those of memory subsets. TCR abundance followed a power law whose exponent differed between naive and memory subsets but was consistent across the three individuals. A clonotype was defined as a single alpha or beta chain sequence rather than as a paired alpha/beta receptor. The repertoire findings for the naive and memory subsets could not be validated against a ground truth because none was available.

From the second PCR step onward, the TCR alpha chain libraries and the TCR beta chain libraries were amplified separately. To determine each donor's CMV status, fresh PBMCs were stimulated overnight with CMV viral lysate, and IFNgamma production from CD4+ T cells was then assessed. CD4 T cells were positively selected using Miltenyi beads, after which CD8 T cells were positively selected from the CD4-negative fraction. Cells stained for CD3, CD4, CD8, CD45RA, CD27 and a live/dead dye were sorted on a BD Aria II into four subsets by CD45RA and CD27. Blood was obtained from a few healthy volunteers, and the blood from each volunteer was fractionated into CD4 and CD8 T cells and subsequently into four differentiation subsets. Roughly 120 ml of peripheral blood was collected from each donor, and PBMC were isolated from the blood using Ficoll-Paque PLUS density-gradient centrifugation. Sorted cells were lysed in RLT buffer, after which RNA was extracted using a Qiagen RNeasy kit and stored at -80 degrees C.

The method was UMI-ligation and nested PCR. The beta constant-region primer consisted of an equimolar mixture of two oligonucleotides that together covered TRBC1 and TRBC2. Four rounds of PCR, combining the SP2 primer with nested alpha and beta constant-region primers, were used to amplify the ligated cDNA. A single-stranded oligonucleotide carrying the SP2 primer and a 12-nucleotide UMI was ligated to the 3' end of the cDNA by T4 RNA ligase 1. The ligation reaction was kept at 16 degrees C for roughly 18-24 hours. To avoid over-amplification, PCR2 was usually performed as a SYBR Green qPCR and halted once a predetermined threshold was reached. Apart from the first purification, every purification step used Agencourt AMPure XP magnetic beads. Library quantification was done by Qubit, followed by a TapeStation check on which the main peak was expected at around 650 bp. Pooled libraries were sequenced on an Illumina MiSeq with v2 2x251 paired-end kits, typically giving roughly 1-2.3 million reads per sample. Libraries were pooled at approximately 3.6 nM per sample, and roughly 4.5-8% PhiX was added to improve cluster recognition. The source study handled its data this way. Using tag matching that tolerated one base-pair mismatch, Decombinator assigned V and J genes to FASTQ reads that had been processed by Demultiplexor. Collapsinator used UMIs to correct both sequencing errors and frequency errors arising from PCR heterogeneity. CDR3Translator translated TCRs and extracted CDR3s from the conserved cysteine to the FGXG phenylalanine, flagging non-productive sequences. Gini, Shannon entropy and inverse Simpson indices were calculated on repertoires subsampled to equal numbers of UMI-defined TCRs. Clonotype abundance distributions were fitted to a power law by maximum likelihood within the linear range. For one naive CD8 sample, the pipeline and MIGEC produced similar UMI counts, unique TCR numbers and clonal distributions. In one analysis, naive TCRs that were also found in any memory subset of the same donor were excluded from the naive repertoire. A set of roughly 6,600 CMV-associated CDR3 sequences, compiled from VDJdb and a published dataset, was used to search the repertoires. TCRdb reworked the public reads: Q25 trimming with fastp, MiXCR clone assembly, productive beta chains retained. Here each entry gathers all rows of one CDR3 protein and keeps the most common genes and DNA. The V and J calls shown here were made by TCRdb, not taken from the authors' results. A total of about 150,000 distinct CDR3 sequences appear in this sample, approximately 22% of them only once. The top ten clonotypes cover 0.1% to 0.11% of the sample.

Taken from cysteine to phenylalanine, the CDR3 has 15 residues. The only DNA kept is the CDR3, 45 bases in frame from the first base. V gives up 2 bases and J gives up 5 bases, and the segment between their germline ends measures 15 bases. For CDR1 and CDR2, the germline V gene lists MNHEY and SVGEGT. The material sequenced was naive CD4+ T cells from blood. The sample's cell subset or site label, in plain terms: naive T cells, CD45RA high CD27+. The rearrangement combines TRBV6-2 or TRBV6-3 with TRBJ1-1; TRBD1 is possibly the D segment (5 matching bases). The TCR was taken from a human donor in good health. The DNA reads TGTGCCAGCAGTTACCCCGGCAGGGACGGGACTGAAGCTTTCTTT. Its protein product is CASSYPGRDGTEAFF.